The rows below give T cell receptor beta chains drawn from one sample of a study of cytomegalovirus exposure and HLA in healthy donors. Measured with immunoSEQ multiplex PCR; TCRdb has only the in-frame clones, and not every one. This sample has about 150,000 clones; around two thirds occur once, and the top ten carry roughly a tenth. The specimen was PBMCs. The receptor set was obtained from a man under 40 in good health and CMV-seropositive. Each CDR3 is given with its conserved first and last residue. D genes are given only for firm matches. Only part of the rows carry a size: once, few, many, or a class if the clone is expanded.

D: -
V: TRBV6-5
J: TRBJ1-6
length: 16
size: -
DNA: TGTGCCAGCAGTTACTCCCCCTCTCCAAGCAATTCACCCCTCCACTTT
CDR3: CASSYSPSPSNSPLHF

D: -
V: TRBV25-1
J: TRBJ1-2
length: 14
size: -
DNA: TGTGCCAGCAGTCCAGCGGGACTGATCTATGGCTACACCTTC
CDR3: CASSPAGLIYGYTF

D: TRBD2
V: TRBV7-2
J: TRBJ2-3
length: 16
size: -
DNA: TGTGCCAGCAGCCCCCCGGGTCTAGCGGGATCAGATACGCAGTATTTT
CDR3: CASSPPGLAGSDTQYF

D: -
V: TRBV6-1
J: TRBJ1-5
length: 14
size: once
DNA: TGTGCCAGCAGCCTCGGAGGGGTCAACCAGCCCCAGCATTTT
CDR3: CASSLGGVNQPQHF

D: -
V: TRBV19
J: TRBJ1-1
length: 17
size: -
DNA: TGTGCCAGTAGTATTGGTGTTTCGGGGGGCGGTCGCACTGAAGCTTTCTTT
CDR3: CASSIGVSGGGRTEAFF

D: TRBD1
V: TRBV2
J: TRBJ1-1
length: 15
size: few
DNA: TGTGCCAGCAGGGACGACAGGGGATTGGGCACTGAAGCTTTCTTT
CDR3: CASRDDRGLGTEAFF

D: TRBD2
V: TRBV9
J: TRBJ2-1
length: 13
size: -
DNA: TGTGCCAGCAGCGCGGGACTAGTCGATGAGCAGTTCTTC
CDR3: CASSAGLVDEQFF

D: TRBD1
V: TRBV6-5
J: TRBJ2-3
length: 14
size: few
DNA: TGTGCCAGCAGTTACAACAGGGGGCAAGATACGCAGTATTTT
CDR3: CASSYNRGQDTQYF

D: -
V: TRBV14
J: TRBJ2-3
length: 13
size: -
DNA: TGTGCCAGCAGTGTTTCAGGGGCCTATACGCAGTATTTT
CDR3: CASSVSGAYTQYF

D: -
V: TRBV6-5
J: TRBJ2-7
length: 14
size: once
DNA: TGTGCCAGCCGGCGGACTTTACCGAACTACGAGCAGTACTTC
CDR3: CASRRTLPNYEQYF

D: -
V: TRBV6-5
J: TRBJ1-5
length: 15
size: -
DNA: TGTGCCAGCAAGGTTAAGGTGAGCGGCAATCAGCCCCAGCATTTT
CDR3: CASKVKVSGNQPQHF

D: TRBD2
V: TRBV9
J: TRBJ2-7
length: 16
size: once
DNA: TGTGCCAGCAGCGCCCTTCTAGCGGGAGATGGAGGCGAGCAGTACTTC
CDR3: CASSALLAGDGGEQYF

D: TRBD2
V: TRBV5-1
J: TRBJ2-1
length: 16
size: -
DNA: TGCGCCAGCAGCCGCGGACTAGCGGGAGGAGGCAATGAGCAGTTCTTC
CDR3: CASSRGLAGGGNEQFF

D: -
V: TRBV30
J: TRBJ2-7
length: 11
size: -
DNA: TGTGCCTGGAGCCGCGGCTACGAGCAGTACTTC
CDR3: CAWSRGYEQYF

D: -
V: TRBV14
J: TRBJ2-7
length: 15
size: -
DNA: TGTGCCAGCAGCCGGATAGAGGCAGGGGCTGGTGAGCAGTACTTC
CDR3: CASSRIEAGAGEQYF

D: -
V: TRBV30
J: TRBJ1-2
length: 16
size: few
DNA: TGTGCCTGGATTATGAGGGGGAACAGGGAGAACTATGGCTACACCTTC
CDR3: CAWIMRGNRENYGYTF

D: TRBD2
V: TRBV27
J: TRBJ2-7
length: 14
size: -
DNA: TGTGCCAGCAGTTTACAGTCGGGGGGTTCCGAGCAGTACTTC
CDR3: CASSLQSGGSEQYF

D: -
V: TRBV19
J: TRBJ2-7
length: 14
size: -
DNA: TGTGCCACCGCTCGATCTGTATCGGGGTACGAGCAGTACTTC
CDR3: CATARSVSGYEQYF

D: -
V: TRBV19
J: TRBJ1-5
length: 13
size: -
DNA: TGTGCCAGTAGCAGACAGGCCAATCAGCCCCAGCATTTT
CDR3: CASSRQANQPQHF

D: TRBD1
V: TRBV29-1
J: TRBJ2-6
length: 15
size: -
DNA: TGCAGCGTGTTGGATGGGACAGCTGGGGCCAACGTCCTGACTTTC
CDR3: CSVLDGTAGANVLTF

D: TRBD2
V: TRBV11-2
J: TRBJ2-5
length: 12
size: few
DNA: TGTGCCAGCACCGATGGGGGGGGGACCCAGTACTTC
CDR3: CASTDGGGTQYF

D: -
V: TRBV7-9
J: TRBJ2-7
length: 15
size: once
DNA: TGTGCCAGCAGCTTAGGCGGGACAGCTTACTACGAGCAGTACTTC
CDR3: CASSLGGTAYYEQYF

D: -
V: TRBV2
J: TRBJ2-7
length: 11
size: few
DNA: TGTGCCAGCAGGAACTCAGGCGAGCAGTACTTC
CDR3: CASRNSGEQYF

D: TRBD2
V: TRBV28
J: TRBJ2-3
length: 13
size: -
DNA: TGTGCCAGCAGAAGGACTAGTACAGATACGCAGTATTTT
CDR3: CASRRTSTDTQYF